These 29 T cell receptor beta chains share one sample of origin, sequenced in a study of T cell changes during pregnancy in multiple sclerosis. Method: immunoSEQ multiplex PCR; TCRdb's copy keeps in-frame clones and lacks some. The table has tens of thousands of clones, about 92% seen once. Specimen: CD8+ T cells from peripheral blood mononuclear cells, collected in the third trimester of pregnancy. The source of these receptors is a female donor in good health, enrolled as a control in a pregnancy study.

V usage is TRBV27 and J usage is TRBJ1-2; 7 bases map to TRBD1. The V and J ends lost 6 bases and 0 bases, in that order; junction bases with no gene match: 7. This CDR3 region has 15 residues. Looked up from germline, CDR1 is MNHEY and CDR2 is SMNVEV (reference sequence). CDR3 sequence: CASSSAGTANYGYTF. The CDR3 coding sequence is TGTGCCAGCAGCTCAGCCGGGACAGCTAACTATGGCTACACCTTC.

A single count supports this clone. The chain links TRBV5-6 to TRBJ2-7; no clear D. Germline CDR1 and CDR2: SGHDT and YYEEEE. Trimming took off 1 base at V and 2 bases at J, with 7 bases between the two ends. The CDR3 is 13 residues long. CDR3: CASSLNGPYEQYF. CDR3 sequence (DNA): TGTGCCAGCAGCTTGAATGGGCCCTACGAGCAGTACTTC.

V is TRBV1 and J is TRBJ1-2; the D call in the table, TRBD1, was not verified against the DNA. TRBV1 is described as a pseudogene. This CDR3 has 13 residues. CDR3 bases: TGCACCAGCAGCCCCCGACAGGGTACAGGCTACACCTTC. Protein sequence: CTSSPRQGTGYTF.

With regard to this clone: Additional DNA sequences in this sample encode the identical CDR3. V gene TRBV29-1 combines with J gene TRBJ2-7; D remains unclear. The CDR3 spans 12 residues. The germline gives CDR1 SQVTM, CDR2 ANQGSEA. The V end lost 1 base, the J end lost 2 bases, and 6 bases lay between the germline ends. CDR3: CSVEVRAYEQYF. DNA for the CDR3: TGCAGCGTTGAAGTACGGGCCTACGAGCAGTACTTC.

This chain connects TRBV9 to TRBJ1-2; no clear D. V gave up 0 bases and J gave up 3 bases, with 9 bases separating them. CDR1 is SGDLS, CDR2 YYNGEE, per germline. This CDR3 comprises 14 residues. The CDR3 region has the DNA TGTGCCAGCAGCGTAGAGAAGGAGCACTATGGCTACACCTTC. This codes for CASSVEKEHYGYTF.

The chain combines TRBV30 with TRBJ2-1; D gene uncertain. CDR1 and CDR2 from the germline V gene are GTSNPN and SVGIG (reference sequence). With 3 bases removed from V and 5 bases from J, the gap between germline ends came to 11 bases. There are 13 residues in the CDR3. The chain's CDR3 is CAWSSSSDNEQFF. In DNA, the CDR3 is TGTGCCTGGAGCTCTAGTTCCGACAATGAGCAGTTCTTC.

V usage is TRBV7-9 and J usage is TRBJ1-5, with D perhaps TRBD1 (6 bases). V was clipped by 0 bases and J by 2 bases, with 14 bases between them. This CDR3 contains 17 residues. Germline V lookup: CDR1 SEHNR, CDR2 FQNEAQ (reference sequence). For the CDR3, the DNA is TGTGCCAGCAGCTTAGCCCAGGGGAGGGACGGCAATCAGCCCCAGCATTTT. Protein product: CASSLAQGRDGNQPQHF.

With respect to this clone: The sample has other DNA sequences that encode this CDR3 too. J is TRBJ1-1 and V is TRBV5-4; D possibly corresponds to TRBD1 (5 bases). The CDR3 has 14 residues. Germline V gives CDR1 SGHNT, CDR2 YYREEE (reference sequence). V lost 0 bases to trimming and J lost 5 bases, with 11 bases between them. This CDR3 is CASSLGQGGTEAFF. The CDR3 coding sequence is TGTGCCAGCAGCTTGGGGCAGGGAGGGACTGAAGCTTTCTTT.

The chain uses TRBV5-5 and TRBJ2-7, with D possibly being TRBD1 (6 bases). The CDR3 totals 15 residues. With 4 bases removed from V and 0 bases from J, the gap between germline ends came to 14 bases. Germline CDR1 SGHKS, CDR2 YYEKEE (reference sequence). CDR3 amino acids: CASSKGRGSSYEQYF. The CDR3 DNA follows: TGTGCCAGCAGCAAAGGAAGGGGGAGCTCCTACGAGCAGTACTTC.

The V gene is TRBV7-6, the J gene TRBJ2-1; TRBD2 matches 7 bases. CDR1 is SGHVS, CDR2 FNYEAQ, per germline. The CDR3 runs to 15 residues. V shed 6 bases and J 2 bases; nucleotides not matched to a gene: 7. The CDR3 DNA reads TGTGCCAGCAGTCCCACCGGGGGGACCTACAATGAGCAGTTCTTC. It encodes CASSPTGGTYNEQFF.

CDR3 DNA sequence: TGTGCCAGCAGCCCCCCCCGGAGTGAGCAGTTCTTC. Translating gives CASSPPRSEQFF. This sequence joins TRBV7-9 and TRBJ2-1; D is unresolved. This CDR3 comprises 12 residues. V lost 5 bases to trimming and J lost 9 bases, with 11 bases between them. CDR1 SEHNR and CDR2 FQNEAQ come from the germline V gene (reference sequence).

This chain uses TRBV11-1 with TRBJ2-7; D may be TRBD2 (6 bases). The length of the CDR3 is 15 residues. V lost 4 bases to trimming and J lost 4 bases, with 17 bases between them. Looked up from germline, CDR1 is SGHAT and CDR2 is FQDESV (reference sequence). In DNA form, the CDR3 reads TGTGCCAGCAGCTACGAACAACGGACTATTTACGAGCAGTACTTC. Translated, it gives CASSYEQRTIYEQYF.

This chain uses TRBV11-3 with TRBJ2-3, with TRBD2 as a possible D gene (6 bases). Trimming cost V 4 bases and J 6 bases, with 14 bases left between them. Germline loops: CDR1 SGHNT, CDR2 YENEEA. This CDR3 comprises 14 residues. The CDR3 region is CASSSGGELDTQYF. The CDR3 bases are TGTGCCAGCAGCTCAGGAGGGGAATTGGATACGCAGTATTTT.

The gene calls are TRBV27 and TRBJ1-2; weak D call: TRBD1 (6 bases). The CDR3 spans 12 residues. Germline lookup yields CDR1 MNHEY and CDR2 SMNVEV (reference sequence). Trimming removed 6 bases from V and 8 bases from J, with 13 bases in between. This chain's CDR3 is CASRIQGGGYTF. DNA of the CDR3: TGTGCCAGCAGGATACAGGGCGGAGGCTACACCTTC.

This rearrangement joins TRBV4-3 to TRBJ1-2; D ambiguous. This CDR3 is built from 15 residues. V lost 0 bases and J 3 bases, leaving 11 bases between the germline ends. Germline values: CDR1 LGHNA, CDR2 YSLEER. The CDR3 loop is CASSQEARSDYGYTF. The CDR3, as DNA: TGCGCCAGCAGCCAAGAAGCGAGGTCCGACTATGGCTACACCTTC.

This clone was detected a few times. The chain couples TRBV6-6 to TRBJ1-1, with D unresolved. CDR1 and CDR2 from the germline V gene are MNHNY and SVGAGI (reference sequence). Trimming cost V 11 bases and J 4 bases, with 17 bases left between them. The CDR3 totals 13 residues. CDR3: CAVSTSGATEAFF. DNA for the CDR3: TGTGCCGTATCGACGTCGGGAGCCACTGAAGCTTTCTTT.

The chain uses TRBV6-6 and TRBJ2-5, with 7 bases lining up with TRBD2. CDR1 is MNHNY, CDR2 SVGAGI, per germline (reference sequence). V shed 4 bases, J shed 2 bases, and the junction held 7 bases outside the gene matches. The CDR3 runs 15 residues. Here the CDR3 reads CASSSQAGTQETQYF. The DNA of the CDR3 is TGTGCCAGCAGTTCCCAAGCGGGGACGCAAGAGACCCAGTACTTC.

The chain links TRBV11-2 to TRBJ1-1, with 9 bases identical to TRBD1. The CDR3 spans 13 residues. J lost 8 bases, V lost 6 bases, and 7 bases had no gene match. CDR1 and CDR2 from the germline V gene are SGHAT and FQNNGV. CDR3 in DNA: TGTGCCAGCAGTCGGACAGGGGTGACCGAAGCTTTCTTT. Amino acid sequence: CASSRTGVTEAFF.

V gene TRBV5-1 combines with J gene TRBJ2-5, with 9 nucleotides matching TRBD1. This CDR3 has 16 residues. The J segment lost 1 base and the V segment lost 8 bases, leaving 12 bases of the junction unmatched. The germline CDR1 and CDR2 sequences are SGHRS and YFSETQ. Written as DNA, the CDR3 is TGCGCCAGTAGACCGGGACAGGGTTTTTCCCAAGAGACCCAGTACTTC. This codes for CASRPGQGFSQETQYF.

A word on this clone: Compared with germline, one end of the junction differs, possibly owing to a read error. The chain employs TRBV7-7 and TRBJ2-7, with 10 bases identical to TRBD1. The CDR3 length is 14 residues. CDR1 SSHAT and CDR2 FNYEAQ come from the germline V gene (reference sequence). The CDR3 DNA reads TGTGCTAGCAGCTCGGGGACAGGGGCCTACGAGCAGTACTTC. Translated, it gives CASSSGTGAYEQYF.

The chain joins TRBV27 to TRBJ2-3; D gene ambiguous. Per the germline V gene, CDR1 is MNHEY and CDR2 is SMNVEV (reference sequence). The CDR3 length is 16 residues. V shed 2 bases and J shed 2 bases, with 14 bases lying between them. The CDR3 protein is CASSLGTVPSTDTQYF. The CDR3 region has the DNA TGTGCCAGCAGTTTAGGAACAGTGCCTTCCACAGATACGCAGTATTTT.

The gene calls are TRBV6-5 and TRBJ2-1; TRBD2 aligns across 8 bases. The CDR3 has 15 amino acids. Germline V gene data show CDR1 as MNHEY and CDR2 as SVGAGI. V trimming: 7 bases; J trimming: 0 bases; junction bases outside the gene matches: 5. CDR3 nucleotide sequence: TGTGCCAGCACCGTCAGCGGGAGCTCCTACAATGAGCAGTTCTTC. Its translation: CASTVSGSSYNEQFF.

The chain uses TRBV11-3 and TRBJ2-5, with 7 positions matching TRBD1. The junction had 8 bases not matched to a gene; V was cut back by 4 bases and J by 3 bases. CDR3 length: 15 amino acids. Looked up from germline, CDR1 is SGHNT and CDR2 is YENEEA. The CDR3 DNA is TGTGCCAGCAGCTCCCGAGACAGGGTCGAAGAGACCCAGTACTTC. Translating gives CASSSRDRVEETQYF.

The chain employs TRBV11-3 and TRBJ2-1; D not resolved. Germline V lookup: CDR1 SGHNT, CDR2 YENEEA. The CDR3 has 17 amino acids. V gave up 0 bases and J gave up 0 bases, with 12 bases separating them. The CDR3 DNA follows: TGTGCCAGCAGCTTAGATGATAAGCTAAACTCCTACAATGAGCAGTTCTTC. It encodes CASSLDDKLNSYNEQFF.

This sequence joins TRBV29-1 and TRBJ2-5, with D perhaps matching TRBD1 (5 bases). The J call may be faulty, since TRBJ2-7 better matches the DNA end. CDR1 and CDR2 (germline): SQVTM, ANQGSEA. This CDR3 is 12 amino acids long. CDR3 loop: CSVGGSSYEQYF. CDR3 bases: TGCAGCGTTGGGGGCAGCTCCTACGAGCAGTACTTC.

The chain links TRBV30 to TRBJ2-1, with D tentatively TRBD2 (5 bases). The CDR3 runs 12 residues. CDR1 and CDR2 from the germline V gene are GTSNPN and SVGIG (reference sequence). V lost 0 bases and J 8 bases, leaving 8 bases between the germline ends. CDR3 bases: TGTGCCTGGAGTGTCGGGGTTTATGAGCAGTTCTTC. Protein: CAWSVGVYEQFF.

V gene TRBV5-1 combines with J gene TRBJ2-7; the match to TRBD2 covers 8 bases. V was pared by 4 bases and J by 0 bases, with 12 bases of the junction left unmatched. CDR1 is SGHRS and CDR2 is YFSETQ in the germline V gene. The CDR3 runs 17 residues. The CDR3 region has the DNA TGCGCCAGCAGCGAAATAAGAGAGACTAGCGCCTCCTACGAGCAGTACTTC. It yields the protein CASSEIRETSASYEQYF.

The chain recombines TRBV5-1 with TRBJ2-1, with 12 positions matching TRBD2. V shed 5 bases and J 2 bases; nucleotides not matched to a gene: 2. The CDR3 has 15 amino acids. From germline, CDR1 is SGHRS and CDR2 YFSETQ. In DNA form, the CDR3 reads TGCGCCAGCAGTTGGACTAGCGGGGCCTACAATGAGCAGTTCTTC. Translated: CASSWTSGAYNEQFF. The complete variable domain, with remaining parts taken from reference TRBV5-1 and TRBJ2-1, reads KAGVTQTPRYLIKTRGQQVTLSCSPISGHRSVSWYQQTPGQGLQFLFEYFSETQRNKGNFPGRFSGRQFSNSRSEMNVSTLELGDSALYLCASSWTSGAYNEQFFGPGTRLTVL.

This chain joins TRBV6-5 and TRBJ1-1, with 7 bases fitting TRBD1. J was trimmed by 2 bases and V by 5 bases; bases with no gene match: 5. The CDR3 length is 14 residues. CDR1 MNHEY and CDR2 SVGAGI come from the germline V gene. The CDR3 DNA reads TGTGCCAGCAGTGTTGGGACAGACAACACTGAAGCTTTCTTT. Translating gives CASSVGTDNTEAFF.